Listed below are T cell receptor beta chains from one sample, sequenced in a study of blood T cell repertoires in COVID-19. TCRdb's copy holds only in-frame clones and misses some; the assay was immunoSEQ multiplex PCR. The sample has 50,000 to 70,000 clones; 80% to 95% are singletons. Source material: peripheral blood. These receptor sequences come from a woman older than 75 with active COVID-19. The CDR3 runs from the conserved cysteine through the conserved F or W. The D gene is left open where the match is weak. Size tells how often a clone was seen (once, few, many) or the class of an expanded clone, and some rows leave it out.

V	J	size	D	CDR3	DNA
TRBV7-9	TRBJ1-1	-	-	CASSLVPVNTEAFF	TGTGCCAGCAGCTTAGTTCCGGTGAACACTGAAGCTTTCTTT
TRBV6-5	TRBJ1-1	once	TRBD1	CASSYGGQGEAFF	TGTGCCAGCAGTTACGGGGGACAGGGTGAAGCTTTCTTT
TRBV28	TRBJ2-7	once	TRBD1	CASSFIGQAYEQYF	TGTGCCAGCAGTTTTATAGGACAGGCCTACGAGCAGTACTTC
TRBV27	TRBJ1-6	-	-	CASTGLDSSSYNSPLHF	TGTGCCAGCACGGGTCTTGATTCGAGCTCCTATAATTCACCCCTCCACTTT
TRBV25-1	TRBJ1-1	-	-	CASKQGYYTEAFF	TGTGCCAGCAAGCAGGGCTACTACACTGAAGCTTTCTTT
TRBV7-9	TRBJ2-6	-	-	CASSLARGSGANVLTF	TGTGCCAGCAGCTTAGCTCGGGGCTCTGGGGCCAACGTCCTGACTTTC
TRBV18	TRBJ2-6	once	TRBD1	CASSPTGPGANVLTF	TGTGCCAGCTCACCGACAGGGCCCGGGGCCAACGTCCTGACTTTC
TRBV11-3	TRBJ1-5	-	TRBD1	CASSLEVKGARGDSNQPQHF	TGTGCCAGCAGCTTAGAGGTGAAGGGGGCGCGAGGGGATAGCAATCAGCCCCAGCATTTT
TRBV6-5	TRBJ1-4	-	-	CASSSTVGVRVEKLFF	TGTGCCAGCAGTTCCACTGTCGGTGTCAGGGTGGAAAAACTGTTTTTT
TRBV3-1/TRBV3-2	TRBJ1-5	-	TRBD1	CASSQGTGGGQPQHF	TGTGCCAGCAGCCAGGGGACAGGGGGCGGTCAGCCCCAGCATTTT
TRBV19	TRBJ1-2	-	-	CASTPGAPSYGYTF	TGTGCCAGTACCCCAGGGGCCCCTTCCTATGGCTACACCTTC
TRBV30	TRBJ2-7	-	TRBD1	CAWSVLPGGQQYF	TGTGCCTGGAGTGTACTCCCAGGGGGCCAGCAGTACTTC
TRBV30	TRBJ2-1	-	TRBD2	CAWSAGDGEQFF	TGTGCCTGGTCAGCGGGGGATGGTGAGCAGTTCTTC
TRBV10-2	TRBJ2-1	once	TRBD2	CASAAGGVNEQFF	TGCGCCAGCGCGGCGGGAGGGGTGAATGAGCAGTTCTTC
TRBV5-5	TRBJ2-1	-	-	CASSLSFASSYNEQFF	TGTGCCAGCAGCTTGAGTTTTGCGTCCTCCTACAATGAGCAGTTCTTC